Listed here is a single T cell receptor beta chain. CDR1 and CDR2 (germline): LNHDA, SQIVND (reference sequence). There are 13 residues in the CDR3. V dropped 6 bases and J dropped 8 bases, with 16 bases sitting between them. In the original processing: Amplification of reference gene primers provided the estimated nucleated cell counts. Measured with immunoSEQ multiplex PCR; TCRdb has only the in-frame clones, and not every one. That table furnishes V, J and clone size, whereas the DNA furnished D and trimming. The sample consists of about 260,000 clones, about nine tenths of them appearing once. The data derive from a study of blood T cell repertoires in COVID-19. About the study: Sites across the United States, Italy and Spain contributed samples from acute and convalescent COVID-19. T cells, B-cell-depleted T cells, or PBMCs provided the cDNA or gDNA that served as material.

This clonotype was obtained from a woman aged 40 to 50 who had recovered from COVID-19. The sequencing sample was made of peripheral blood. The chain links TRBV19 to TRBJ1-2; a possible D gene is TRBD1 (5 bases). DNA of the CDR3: TGTGCCAGTAGGCTTGTAGGGGCGAAAGGCTACACCTTC. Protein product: CASRLVGAKGYTF.